The rows below give T cell receptor beta chains drawn from one sample of a study of cytomegalovirus exposure and HLA in healthy donors. Clones were sequenced by immunoSEQ multiplex PCR, and TCRdb holds only the in-frame ones, with some missing. Here the sample spans about 210,000 clones, about 80% being singletons. The sequenced sample consisted of PBMCs. All receptors come from a woman in her fifties or sixties in good health and CMV-seropositive. Both conserved end residues are part of each CDR3. Each record gives: CDR3 DNA, CDR3 protein, V gene, J gene, D gene, clone size. A D gene is named only where the DNA matches it firmly. The listing skips clone size in some rows; elsewhere it reads once, few, many or a size class.

TGCGCCAGCAGCTTGGCAATCCAAGAGACCCAGTACTTC	CASSLAIQETQYF	TRBV5-1	TRBJ2-5	.	.
TGTGCCAGCAGCCGGGACAGGAGCTACTATCTATGGCTGGTTGCCTTC	CASSRDRSYYLWLVAF	TRBV7-2	TRBJ1-2	TRBD1	.
TGTGCCAGCAGCCCCCGATACGGGACAACTAATGAAAAACTGTTTTTT	CASSPRYGTTNEKLFF	TRBV7-9	TRBJ1-4	.	.
TGTGCCAGCGTTTACCGGGGTGACTACGAGCAGTACTTC	CASVYRGDYEQYF	TRBV6-1	TRBJ2-7	.	.
TGTGCCAGTAGTATAGATCCCCGACAGGGGCTATACAATGAGCAGTTCTTC	CASSIDPRQGLYNEQFF	TRBV19	TRBJ2-1	TRBD1	once
TGTGCCAGCAGTGCGGGACAGGGGAGAACTGAAGCTTTCTTT	CASSAGQGRTEAFF	TRBV6-5	TRBJ1-1	TRBD1	.
TGTGCCAGCAGCTTTCAGGGGGCGGGAACTGAAGCTTTCTTT	CASSFQGAGTEAFF	TRBV27	TRBJ1-1	TRBD1	.
TGTGCCAGCGGACTGACAGGGACTGAAGCTTTCTTT	CASGLTGTEAFF	TRBV27	TRBJ1-1	TRBD1	.
TGTGCCAGCAGCTTGACAGGCTTTGGTAGCCAGTACTTC	CASSLTGFGSQYF	TRBV11-2	TRBJ2-5	.	.
TGTGCCAGCAGCTTAGCTCTAGGCAGGGGCGAAAACTATGGCTACACCTTC	CASSLALGRGENYGYTF	TRBV7-9	TRBJ1-2	.	.